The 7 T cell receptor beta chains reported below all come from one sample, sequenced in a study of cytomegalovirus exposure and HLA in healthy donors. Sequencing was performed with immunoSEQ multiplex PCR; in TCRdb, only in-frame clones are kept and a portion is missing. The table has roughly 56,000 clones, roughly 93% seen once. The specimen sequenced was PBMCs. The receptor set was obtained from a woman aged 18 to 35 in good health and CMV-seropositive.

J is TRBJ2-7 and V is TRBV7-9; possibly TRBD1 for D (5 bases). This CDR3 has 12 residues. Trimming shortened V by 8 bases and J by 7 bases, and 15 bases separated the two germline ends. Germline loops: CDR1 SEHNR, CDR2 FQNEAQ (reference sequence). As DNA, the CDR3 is TGTGCCAGCGGGCAGGGCCCTTTGGAGCAGTACTTC. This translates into CASGQGPLEQYF. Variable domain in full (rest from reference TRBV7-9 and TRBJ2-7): DTGVSQNPRHKITKRGQNVTFRCDPISEHNRLYWYRQTLGQGPEFLTYFQNEAQLEKSRLLSDRFSAERPKGSFSTLEIQRTEQGDSAMYLCASGQGPLEQYFGPGTRLTVT.

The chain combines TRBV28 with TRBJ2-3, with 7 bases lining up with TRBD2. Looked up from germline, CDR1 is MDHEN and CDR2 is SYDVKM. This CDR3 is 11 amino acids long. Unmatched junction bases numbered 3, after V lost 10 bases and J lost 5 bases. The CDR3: CATGGGDTQYF. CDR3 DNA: TGTGCCACCGGCGGGGGAGATACGCAGTATTTT.

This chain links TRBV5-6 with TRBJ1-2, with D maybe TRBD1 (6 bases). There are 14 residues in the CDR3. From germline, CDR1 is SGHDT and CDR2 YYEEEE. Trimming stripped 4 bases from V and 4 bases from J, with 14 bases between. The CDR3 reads CASSPPSTGYGYTF. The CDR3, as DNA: TGTGCCAGCAGCCCTCCCTCGACAGGCTATGGCTACACCTTC.

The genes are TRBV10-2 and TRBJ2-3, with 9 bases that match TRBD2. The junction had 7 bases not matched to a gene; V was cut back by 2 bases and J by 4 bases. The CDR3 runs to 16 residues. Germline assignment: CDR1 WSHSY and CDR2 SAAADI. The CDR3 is CASSEGAGGVPDTQYF. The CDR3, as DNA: TGCGCCAGCAGTGAGGGGGCGGGGGGGGTGCCAGATACGCAGTATTTT.

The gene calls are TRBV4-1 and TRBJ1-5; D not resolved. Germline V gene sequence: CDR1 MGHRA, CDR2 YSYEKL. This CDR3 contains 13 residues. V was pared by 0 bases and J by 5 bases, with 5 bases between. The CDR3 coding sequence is TGCGCCAGCAGCCAAGACGCAGATCAGCCCCAGCATTTT. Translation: CASSQDADQPQHF.

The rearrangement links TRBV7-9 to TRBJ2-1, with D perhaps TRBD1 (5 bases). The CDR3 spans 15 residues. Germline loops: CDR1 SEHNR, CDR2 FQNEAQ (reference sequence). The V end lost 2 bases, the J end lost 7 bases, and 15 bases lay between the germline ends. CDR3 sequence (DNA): TGTGCCAGCAGCTTATATCTCTATGCAGGGAATGAGCAGTTCTTC. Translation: CASSLYLYAGNEQFF.

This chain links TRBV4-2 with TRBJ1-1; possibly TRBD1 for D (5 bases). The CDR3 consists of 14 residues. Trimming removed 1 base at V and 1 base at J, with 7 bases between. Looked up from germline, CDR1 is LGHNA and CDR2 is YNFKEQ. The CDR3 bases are TGTGCCAGCAGCCAAGGGGGCGGGAACACTGAAGCTTTCTTT. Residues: CASSQGGGNTEAFF.